Listed below are T cell receptor beta chains from one sample, sequenced in a study of cytomegalovirus exposure and HLA in healthy donors. The protocol was immunoSEQ multiplex PCR, while the TCRdb copy is restricted to in-frame clones and leaves out a portion. Found here are a few hundred thousand clones, approximately 80% of them singletons; the top ten hold roughly 10%. The sample comprised PBMCs. The source is a woman between 45 and 65 years old in good health and CMV-seropositive. CDR3s include the opening cysteine and the closing phenylalanine or tryptophan. A D gene is named only where the DNA matches it firmly. Part of the rows lack a size; the others show once, few, many or a class for expanded clones.

D gene	V gene	J gene	clone size	CDR3 protein	CDR3 DNA
NA	TRBV5-1	TRBJ1-1	NA	CASSSGYEAFF	TGCGCCAGCAGCTCGGGGTACGAAGCTTTCTTT
NA	TRBV7-9	TRBJ2-2	NA	CSSSFPFTGELFF	TGTTCCAGCAGCTTCCCCTTCACCGGGGAGCTGTTTTTT
TRBD2	TRBV18	TRBJ2-3	NA	CASSPSGGDTDTQYF	TGTGCCAGCTCACCATCCGGGGGGGACACAGATACGCAGTATTTT
TRBD1	TRBV4-1	TRBJ1-2	NA	CASSQAQGQNYGYTF	TGCGCCAGCAGCCAAGCCCAGGGACAGAACTATGGCTACACCTTC
NA	TRBV6-1	TRBJ1-5	NA	CASSEVPTDGQPQHF	TGTGCCAGCAGTGAAGTTCCGACAGACGGCCAGCCCCAGCATTTT
TRBD2	TRBV15	TRBJ2-7	NA	CATSLQEGLSEQYF	TGTGCCACCAGCTTACAAGAGGGACTAAGCGAGCAGTACTTC
NA	TRBV30	TRBJ2-7	NA	CAWSVRYEQYF	TGTGCCTGGAGTGTTCGTTACGAGCAGTACTTC
NA	TRBV7-6	TRBJ2-7	once	CASSLVGRGYEQYF	TGTGCCAGCAGCTTAGTTGGTCGCGGCTACGAGCAGTACTTC
TRBD1	TRBV4-2	TRBJ1-2	once	CASSQERTGGEGYTF	TGTGCCAGCAGCCAAGAACGGACAGGGGGAGAAGGCTACACCTTC
NA	TRBV18	TRBJ2-6	once	CASAPTGGANVLTF	TGTGCCAGCGCGCCGACAGGTGGGGCCAACGTCCTGACTTTC
TRBD1	TRBV7-9	TRBJ1-4	NA	CASSLRTGGEKLFF	TGTGCCAGCAGCCTTAGAACAGGGGGTGAAAAACTGTTTTTT
TRBD1	TRBV6-1	TRBJ2-6	NA	CASSETGIEDVLTF	TGTGCCAGCAGTGAGACAGGGATTGAAGACGTCCTGACTTTC
TRBD1	TRBV5-1	TRBJ1-2	NA	CASTLDRVSYGYTF	TGCGCCAGCACCCTAGACAGGGTCAGTTATGGCTACACCTTC
NA	TRBV11-2	TRBJ2-3	NA	CASSLGQTVSTDTQYF	TGTGCCAGCAGCTTAGGGCAGACAGTTAGCACAGATACGCAGTATTTT
NA	TRBV5-1	TRBJ1-1	NA	CASSAGNTEAFF	TGCGCCAGCAGTGCAGGGAACACTGAAGCTTTCTTT
NA	TRBV4-2	TRBJ2-2	once	CASSPYAGTTTGELFF	TGTGCCAGCAGCCCGTATGCCGGGACAACCACCGGGGAGCTGTTTTTT
TRBD2	TRBV12-5	TRBJ2-3	NA	CASGSGGGFSTDTQYF	TGTGCTAGTGGTTCGGGGGGGGGATTTAGCACAGATACGCAGTATTTT
NA	TRBV7-2	TRBJ2-1	NA	CASRPRVGGRYEQFF	TGTGCCAGCAGGCCCAGGGTGGGGGGGCGGTATGAGCAGTTCTTC
TRBD1	TRBV28	TRBJ1-2	once	CASSLRTGRGYTF	TGTGCCAGCAGTCTACGGACAGGGCGAGGCTACACCTTC
NA	TRBV7-9	TRBJ2-7	once	CASRDGGTYEQYF	TGTGCCAGCCGAGACGGGGGAACCTACGAGCAGTACTTC
TRBD1	TRBV7-6	TRBJ2-7	NA	CASSDRGFDYEQYF	TGTGCCAGCAGCGACAGGGGCTTTGACTACGAGCAGTACTTC
TRBD2	TRBV4-1	TRBJ2-5	once	CASSQESLLAGATQYF	TGCGCCAGCAGCCAAGAATCCCTTCTAGCGGGGGCTACCCAGTACTTC
TRBD2	TRBV28	TRBJ2-7	NA	CASSLAASGGSTYEQYF	TGTGCCAGCAGTTTAGCGGCTAGCGGGGGTTCCACCTACGAGCAGTACTTC
TRBD1	TRBV19	TRBJ1-1	NA	CASSTYRQGVGDTEAFF	TGTGCCAGTAGTACCTATCGACAGGGGGTGGGGGACACTGAAGCTTTCTTT
NA	TRBV9	TRBJ2-1	NA	CASSVGGGRGNEQFF	TGTGCCAGCAGCGTAGGAGGGGGCCGGGGGAATGAGCAGTTCTTC
NA	TRBV6-5	TRBJ2-7	NA	CASSYQSRVREQYF	TGTGCCAGCAGTTACCAAAGCAGGGTCAGGGAGCAGTACTTC
TRBD1	TRBV28	TRBJ2-7	NA	CASSFFGTAAYEQYF	TGTGCCAGCAGTTTCTTCGGGACAGCAGCCTACGAGCAGTACTTC
TRBD1	TRBV14	TRBJ2-5	once	CASSLGQVVGETQYF	TGTGCCAGCAGCCTCGGACAGGTCGTAGGAGAGACCCAGTACTTC
TRBD1	TRBV7-9	TRBJ2-4	NA	CASSLLGGTKNIQYF	TGTGCCAGCAGCTTATTAGGGGGCACCAAAAACATTCAGTACTTC
NA	TRBV6-1	TRBJ1-2	NA	CASSESAGGSTF	TGTGCCAGCAGTGAAAGCGCGGGGGGGTCAACCTTC
NA	TRBV6-6	TRBJ1-5	once	CASSYSGQGRAQPQHF	TGTGCCAGCAGTTACTCAGGGCAGGGCAGGGCTCAGCCCCAGCATTTT
NA	TRBV5-1	TRBJ1-2	NA	CASSLGRDYGYTF	TGCGCCAGCAGCTTGGGCCGGGACTATGGCTACACCTTC
NA	TRBV19	TRBJ1-3	NA	CASKSNSGNTIYF	TGTGCCAGTAAGAGCAACTCTGGAAACACCATATATTTT
NA	TRBV27	TRBJ2-5	once	CASNTPGETQYF	TGTGCCAGCAACACGCCCGGGGAGACCCAGTACTTC
NA	TRBV27	TRBJ1-1	few	CASSLTVNTEAFF	TGTGCCAGCAGTTTGACAGTGAACACTGAAGCTTTCTTT
TRBD2	TRBV4-1	TRBJ2-7	NA	CASRVAGGPITEQYF	TGCGCCAGCAGGGTAGCGGGGGGGCCGATAACCGAGCAGTACTTC
TRBD1	TRBV18	TRBJ1-5	NA	CASSPDRGQPQHF	TGTGCCAGCTCACCCGACAGGGGCCAGCCCCAGCATTTT
TRBD1	TRBV9	TRBJ2-7	NA	CASSDRQGAPTYEQYF	TGTGCCAGCAGCGACAGGCAGGGGGCCCCTACCTACGAGCAGTACTTC
NA	TRBV14	TRBJ2-3	NA	CASSQDLGRADTQYF	TGTGCCAGCAGCCAAGATCTCGGCAGGGCAGATACGCAGTATTTT
TRBD2	TRBV4-2	TRBJ2-3	NA	CASSQSPGLAGGLEYF	TGTGCCAGCAGCCAATCGCCGGGACTAGCGGGGGGGTTGGAGTATTTT
TRBD1	TRBV9	TRBJ2-7	NA	CASSAETGLSYEQYF	TGTGCCAGCAGCGCCGAGACAGGGCTTTCCTACGAGCAGTACTTC
TRBD2	TRBV5-1	TRBJ2-5	NA	CASSLGLAGGRSYQETQYF	TGCGCCAGCAGCCTGGGACTAGCGGGGGGGCGAAGTTACCAAGAGACCCAGTACTTC
TRBD1	TRBV7-3	TRBJ2-5	NA	CASSLTQGAMETQYF	TGTGCCAGCAGCTTAACTCAGGGGGCCATGGAGACCCAGTACTTC
TRBD2	TRBV7-2	TRBJ2-5	few	CASSLGFIGGGQETQYF	TGTGCCAGCAGCTTAGGCTTTATTGGGGGGGGGCAAGAGACCCAGTACTTC
NA	TRBV7-9	TRBJ2-7	few	CSSSLVATGSSYEQYF	TGTTCCAGCAGCTTAGTTGCGACGGGGTCCTCCTACGAGCAGTACTTC
TRBD1	TRBV27	TRBJ2-4	NA	CASSWTGVLAKNIQYF	TGTGCCAGCAGTTGGACAGGGGTACTAGCCAAAAACATTCAGTACTTC
TRBD2	TRBV7-9	TRBJ2-5	NA	CASSQPSGGAEETQYF	TGTGCCAGCAGCCAGCCTAGCGGGGGGGCCGAGGAGACCCAGTACTTC
NA	TRBV7-9	TRBJ2-1	NA	CASSLSASNEQFF	TGTGCCAGCAGCTTAAGCGCCTCCAATGAGCAGTTCTTC
TRBD1	TRBV6-1	TRBJ2-1	once	CASSWDRERQFF	TGTGCCAGCAGTTGGGACAGGGAGAGGCAGTTCTTC
TRBD1	TRBV11-2	TRBJ1-2	NA	CASSFLRTGDYGYTF	TGTGCCAGCAGCTTCTTAAGGACAGGAGACTATGGCTACACCTTC
NA	TRBV6-1	TRBJ1-5	NA	CASSEQFNQPQHF	TGTGCCAGCAGTGAACAGTTCAATCAGCCCCAGCATTTT
TRBD1	TRBV5-1	TRBJ2-1	NA	CASRAGTGSNEQFF	TGCGCCAGCAGGGCCGGGACAGGGTCCAATGAGCAGTTCTTC
TRBD2	TRBV9	TRBJ2-5	once	CASSEGLAGGTQYF	TGTGCCAGCAGCGAGGGACTAGCGGGGGGGACCCAGTACTTC